Each of the 27 T cell receptor beta chains below was sequenced from the same sample in a study of CD8+CD57+ T cells in acquired aplastic anemia. The authors sequenced patients whose flow cytometry had shown CD8+CD57+ cell expansion. According to the study, genomic DNA was the template for TCR beta VDJ and CDR3 profiling. TCRdb used MiXCR to reprocess the reads, holding one entry per CDR3 protein. The table shows a few hundred thousand distinct CDR3 sequences, with roughly 34% occurring only once. Sequencing was done on a sample of sorted CD4+, CD8+, or CD8+CD57+ T cells (not recorded which) from PBMCs. The receptors here all came from a human donor with aplastic anemia.

This clonotype was recorded many times. Written as DNA, the CDR3 is TGCGCCAGCAGTGATCGGTGGGAGTCCTCCTACAATGAGCAGTTCTTC. Protein sequence: CASSDRWESSYNEQFF. The chain links TRBV10-1 to TRBJ2-1; possibly TRBD2 for D (5 bases). Germline assignment: CDR1 WNHNN and CDR2 SYGVQD (reference sequence). V gave up 3 bases and J gave up 0 bases, with 12 bases separating them. The CDR3 loop spans 16 amino acids.

V gene TRBV2 combines with J gene TRBJ2-5; 8 bases are shared with TRBD2. Germline V gives CDR1 SNHLY, CDR2 FYNNEI. Trimming at V came to 5 bases and at J to 1 base, leaving 6 bases not matched to a gene. This CDR3 comprises 15 residues. CDR3 bases: TGTGCCAGCAGTTATCGGGCGGGGGGCCAAGAGACCCAGTACTTC. As protein: CASSYRAGGQETQYF.

J is TRBJ2-1 and V is TRBV7-9; D is tentatively TRBD1 or TRBD2 (6 bases each). Germline CDR1 is SEHNR and CDR2 is FQNEAQ (reference sequence). The V and J ends lost 0 bases and 8 bases respectively, with 8 bases between them. The CDR3 sequence is 13 residues long. The CDR3 DNA reads as TGTGCCAGCAGCTTAGCGGGGGGCGATGAGCAGTTCTTC. It codes for CASSLAGGDEQFF.

This clonotype was found many times. The chain has TRBV19 and TRBJ1-1; D call uncertain. The germline V and J ends were trimmed by 1 base and 7 bases, with 16 bases remaining between them. The germline V gene has CDR1 LNHDA and CDR2 SQIVND (reference sequence). The CDR3 is made up of 15 amino acids. CDR3 nucleotide sequence: TGTGCCAGTAGTATAGCCCTCTCCGCGGGAGGTGAAGCTTTCTTT. Its protein is CASSIALSAGGEAFF. The whole variable domain, remainder taken from reference TRBV19 and TRBJ1-1, is DGGITQSPKYLFRKEGQNVTLSCEQNLNHDAMYWYRQDPGQGLRLIYYSQIVNDFQKGDIAEGYSVSREKKESFPLTVTSAQKNPTAFYLCASSIALSAGGEAFFGQGTRLTVV.

The V gene is TRBV5-4, the J gene TRBJ1-5, with unresolved D. The CDR3 runs to 18 residues. Germline CDR1 reads SGHNT; CDR2 reads YYREEE (reference sequence). Trimming shortened V by 1 base and J by 0 bases, and 17 bases separated the two germline ends. In DNA, the CDR3 is TGTGCCAGCAGCTTGAAGGGAGCCCTCTTTTATAGCAATCAGCCCCAGCATTTT. This sequence encodes CASSLKGALFYSNQPQHF.

This clonotype appeared many times. The V and J genes are TRBV2 and TRBJ2-7; maybe TRBD2 (6 bases). CDR3 length: 14 residues. Germline CDR1 and CDR2: SNHLY and FYNNEI. The ends were cut back, 4 bases at V and 2 bases at J, with 12 bases in the middle. DNA of the CDR3: TGTGCCAGCAGTGGCCCCTGGGGGGCCTACGAGCAGTACTTC. Translating gives CASSGPWGAYEQYF.

The sample holds many counts of this clonotype. The chain recombines TRBV20-1 with TRBJ1-2, with D perhaps matching TRBD1 (6 bases). This CDR3 has 14 amino acids. Germline CDR1 reads DFQATT; CDR2 reads SNEGSKA (reference sequence). The V and J ends lost 3 bases and 2 bases respectively, with 13 bases between them. The chain's CDR3 is CSASPAQGNYGYTF. For the CDR3, the DNA is TGCAGTGCTAGCCCCGCACAGGGAAACTATGGCTACACCTTC.

The chain joins TRBV7-6 to TRBJ2-2; maybe TRBD1 (6 bases). The germline V gene has CDR1 SGHVS and CDR2 FNYEAQ. V was shortened by 2 bases and J by 2 bases, with 18 bases between the two germline ends. CDR3 length: 18 residues. CDR3 sequence (DNA): TGTGCCAGCAGCTTAAGGACAGTTGAAGCTAGCAACACCGGGGAGCTGTTTTTT. Translated: CASSLRTVEASNTGELFF.

This clonotype has a count of ten or more. The rearrangement uses TRBV7-2 and TRBJ1-2; tentative D call: TRBD1 (6 bases). Trimming shortened V by 5 bases and J by 5 bases, and 15 bases separated the two germline ends. CDR3 length: 14 residues. CDR1 is SGHTA, CDR2 FQGNSA, per germline. CDR3 sequence: CASSLGSGVYGYTF. In DNA, the CDR3 is TGTGCCAGCAGCCTGGGTTCAGGGGTTTATGGCTACACCTTC.

Comments on this clonotype: A read error may explain this, as a much larger clone is one base away. The genes are TRBV11-1 and TRBJ1-2; D gene uncertain. Trimming left V 4 bases short and J 4 bases short, with 19 bases between. The germline V gene encodes CDR1 SGHAT and CDR2 FQDESV (reference sequence). This CDR3 has 16 residues. The CDR3 bases are TGTGCCAGCAGCTCCAACCTCGCGACACTCAGCTATGGCTACACCTTC. Translated: CASSSNLATLSYGYTF.

V gene TRBV24-1 combines with J gene TRBJ2-7; TRBD1 agrees at 7 bases. The CDR3 length is 18 residues. V trimming: 5 bases; J trimming: 1 base; junction bases outside the gene matches: 16. Germline V gives CDR1 KGHDR, CDR2 SFDVKD. This CDR3 is CATSGPLGQQTSSYEQYF. The CDR3, as DNA: TGTGCCACCAGTGGACCTTTGGGACAGCAGACTTCATCCTACGAGCAGTACTTC.

This chain connects TRBV12-5 to TRBJ2-7, with D perhaps TRBD2 (7 bases). V lost 0 bases to trimming and J lost 2 bases, with 14 bases between them. The germline CDR1 and CDR2 sequences are LGHNT and FRNRAP. CDR3 size: 16 residues. The chain's CDR3 is CASGLVLGGPPYEQYF. CDR3 nucleotide sequence: TGTGCTAGTGGTTTGGTACTGGGGGGGCCCCCCTACGAGCAGTACTTC.

The V gene is TRBV25-1, the J gene TRBJ1-1, with D perhaps TRBD1 (5 bases). V lost 8 bases and J lost 4, with 14 bases in between. Per the germline V gene, CDR1 is MGHDK and CDR2 is SYGVNS. The CDR3 is 13 amino acids. CDR3 amino acids: CASEAGGSTEAFF. For the CDR3, the DNA is TGTGCCAGCGAGGCCGGGGGGAGCACTGAAGCTTTCTTT.

The chain has TRBV20-1 and TRBJ2-7, with 8 nucleotides matching TRBD1. CDR3 length equals 14 residues. Germline assignment: CDR1 DFQATT and CDR2 SNEGSKA (reference sequence). V lost 6 bases and J lost 3; bases outside the gene matches: 10. The chain's CDR3 is CSASGQGRHYEQYF. In DNA, the CDR3 is TGCAGTGCCTCAGGACAGGGTAGGCACTACGAGCAGTACTTC.

The chain joins TRBV2 to TRBJ2-2, with D hard to call. V was cut by 4 bases and J by 4 bases, with 28 bases left in between. In germline, CDR1 is SNHLY, CDR2 FYNNEI. This CDR3 comprises 20 residues. This CDR3 reads CASSGVSVLTQTTGTGELFF. CDR3 in DNA: TGTGCCAGCAGTGGGGTATCTGTTTTAACTCAAACCACGGGCACCGGGGAGCTGTTTTTT.

The table lists this clonotype with a count of one. A read error may produce the germline difference seen at one junction end. The chain joins TRBV10-3 to TRBJ1-2; unclear D gene. This CDR3 has 12 amino acids. From germline, CDR1 is ENHRY and CDR2 SYGVKD. CDR3 amino acids: CAISESGYGHTF. Written as DNA, the CDR3 is TGTGCCATCAGTGAGTCCGGCTATGGCCACACCTTC.

This clonotype came up many times. V and J are TRBV11-2 and TRBJ2-4; D is unresolved. Per germline, CDR1 SGHAT and CDR2 FQNNGV. V shed 3 bases and J shed 8 bases, with 11 bases lying between them. The CDR3 runs to 13 residues. The CDR3 coding sequence is TGTGCCAGCAGCTTCCACCCTCCGGACATTCAGTACTTC. As protein: CASSFHPPDIQYF.

The rearrangement uses TRBV6-1 and TRBJ1-2; D uncertain. Germline CDR1 reads MNHNS; CDR2 reads SASEGT. Deletions cut 4 bases from V and 4 bases from J, with 22 bases between. The CDR3 runs 17 residues. This chain's CDR3 is CASSVGGRGRLSYGYTF. CDR3 DNA: TGTGCCAGCAGTGTGGGAGGACGCGGGCGGTTAAGCTATGGCTACACCTTC.

For this clonotype: The CDR3 does not end in the conserved phenylalanine or tryptophan, so this is likely a read error. The chain joins TRBV19 to TRBJ1-5; D ambiguous. V lost 3 bases and J 8 bases, leaving 20 bases between the germline ends. Germline-derived CDR1 and CDR2 are LNHDA and SQIVND (reference sequence). The CDR3 runs to 16 residues. The CDR3 DNA reads as TGTGCCAGTAGTATTTTTGCTACGACGGAGGATGAGCCCCAGCATCTT. Translating it yields CASSIFATTEDEPQHL.

Ten or more counts support this clonotype. This chain uses TRBV6-1 with TRBJ2-7; tentative D call: TRBD1 (6 bases). The length of the CDR3 is 14 residues. From germline, CDR1 is MNHNS and CDR2 SASEGT. V shed 6 bases and J shed 7 bases, with 19 bases lying between them. The DNA for the CDR3 is TGTGCCAGCAGCGCCCTGACAGGAAGACTTGAGCAGTACTTC. It codes for CASSALTGRLEQYF.

In this sample, this clonotype turned up many times. The V gene is TRBV5-6, the J gene TRBJ1-2; perhaps TRBD1 as D (6 bases). Germline assignment: CDR1 SGHDT and CDR2 YYEEEE. The CDR3 covers 15 residues. With 4 bases removed from V and 5 bases from J, the gap between germline ends came to 18 bases. This CDR3 is CASSITTGFWYGYTF. The DNA of the CDR3 is TGTGCCAGCAGCATAACGACAGGATTTTGGTATGGCTACACCTTC.

This clonotype was detected a few times. V and J are TRBV19 and TRBJ2-1, with 8 bases aligning to TRBD2. Losses at the gene ends were 6 bases for V and 9 bases for J; bases not matched to a gene: 16. Germline V lookup: CDR1 LNHDA, CDR2 SQIVND (reference sequence). This CDR3 is built from 16 residues. As DNA, the CDR3 is TGTGCCAGTAGCTCACCGGGGACTAGGGATCTGACTGAGCAGTTCTTC. Residues: CASSSPGTRDLTEQFF.

This rearrangement joins TRBV2 to TRBJ2-7; D might be TRBD2 (6 bases). The germline V gene has CDR1 SNHLY and CDR2 FYNNEI. The CDR3 runs to 13 residues. Trimming removed 7 bases from V and 6 bases from J, with 16 bases in between. Written as DNA, the CDR3 is TGTGCCAGCACCCCCGACGGGGGTCTCGAGCAGTACTTC. This codes for CASTPDGGLEQYF.

The chain uses TRBV5-8 and TRBJ2-7; D is tentatively TRBD1 or TRBD2 (5 bases each). This CDR3 spans 15 amino acids. Trimming shortened V by 0 bases and J by 0 bases, and 10 bases separated the two germline ends. The V gene's germline CDR1 is SGHTS and CDR2 YDEGEE. The DNA of the CDR3 is TGTGCCAGCAGCTTGGTAGGGACGGACTCCTACGAGCAGTACTTC. This gives the protein CASSLVGTDSYEQYF.

The chain links TRBV27 to TRBJ2-7; TRBD1 agrees at 8 bases. J was trimmed by 5 bases and V by 3 bases; bases with no gene match: 21. The CDR3 contains 19 residues. Germline-derived CDR1 and CDR2 are MNHEY and SMNVEV (reference sequence). CDR3 nucleotide sequence: TGTGCCAGCAGTTTTCCCCGGGCCCGTTCAGGGGGCATCCTACACGAGCAGTACTTC. Protein sequence: CASSFPRARSGGILHEQYF.

The chain links TRBV2 to TRBJ1-3; D unresolved. The CDR3 length is 16 residues. Germline V lookup: CDR1 SNHLY, CDR2 FYNNEI. Trimming removed 3 bases from V and 2 bases from J, with 14 bases in between. The CDR3 DNA sequence: TGTGCCAGCAGTGAGGGCCCGGGGAGAGCTGGAAACACCATATATTTT. This sequence encodes CASSEGPGRAGNTIYF.

The gene calls are TRBV28 and TRBJ2-7; 7 bases line up with TRBD1. The CDR3 is 12 residues long. The V gene end was trimmed by 8 bases and the J gene end by 5 bases; junction bases not matched to a gene: 6. From germline, CDR1 is MDHEN and CDR2 SYDVKM. CDR3 sequence (DNA): TGTGCCAGCCAAGGGGGCTCTCACGAGCAGTACTTC. It specifies CASQGGSHEQYF.